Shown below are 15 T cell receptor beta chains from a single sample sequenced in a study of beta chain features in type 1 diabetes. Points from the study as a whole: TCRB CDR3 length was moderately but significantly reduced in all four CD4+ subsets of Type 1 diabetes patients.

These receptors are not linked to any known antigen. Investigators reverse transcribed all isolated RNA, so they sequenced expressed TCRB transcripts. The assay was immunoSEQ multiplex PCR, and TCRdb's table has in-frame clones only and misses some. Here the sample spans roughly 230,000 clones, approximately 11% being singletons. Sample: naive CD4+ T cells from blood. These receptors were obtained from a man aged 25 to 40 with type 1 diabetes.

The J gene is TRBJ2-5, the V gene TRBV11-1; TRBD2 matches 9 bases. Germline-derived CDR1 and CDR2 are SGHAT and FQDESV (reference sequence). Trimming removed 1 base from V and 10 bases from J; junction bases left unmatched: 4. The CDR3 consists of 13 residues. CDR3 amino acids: CASSLELAGVQYF. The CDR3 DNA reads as TGTGCCAGCAGCTTAGAACTAGCGGGTGTCCAGTACTTC.

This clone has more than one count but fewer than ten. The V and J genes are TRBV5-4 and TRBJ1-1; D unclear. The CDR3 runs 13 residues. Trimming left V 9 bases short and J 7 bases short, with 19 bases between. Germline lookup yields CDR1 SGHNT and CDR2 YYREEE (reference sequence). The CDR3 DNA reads TGTGCCACGTTTGTCACTCCGGAGAGTGAAGCTTTCTTT. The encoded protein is CATFVTPESEAFF.

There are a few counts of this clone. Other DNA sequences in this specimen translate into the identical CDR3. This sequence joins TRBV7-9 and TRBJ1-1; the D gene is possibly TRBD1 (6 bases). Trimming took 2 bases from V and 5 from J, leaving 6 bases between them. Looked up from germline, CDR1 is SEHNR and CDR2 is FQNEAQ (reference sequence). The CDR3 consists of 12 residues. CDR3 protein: CASSLRGTEAFF. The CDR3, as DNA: TGTGCCAGCAGCTTAAGGGGGACTGAAGCTTTCTTT. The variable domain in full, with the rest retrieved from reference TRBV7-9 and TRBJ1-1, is DTGVSQNPRHKITKRGQNVTFRCDPISEHNRLYWYRQTLGQGPEFLTYFQNEAQLEKSRLLSDRFSAERPKGSFSTLEIQRTEQGDSAMYLCASSLRGTEAFFGQGTRLTVV.

CDR3 nucleotides: TGTGCCAGCAGCCAAGGGTATAGGGGTTCAGCCTACAATGAGCAGTTCTTC. As protein: CASSQGYRGSAYNEQFF. The chain joins TRBV14 to TRBJ2-1; the D gene is possibly TRBD1 (5 bases). The CDR3 spans 17 residues. Germline V gene sequence: CDR1 SGHDN, CDR2 FVKESK. V lost 1 base and J lost 2, with 15 bases in between.

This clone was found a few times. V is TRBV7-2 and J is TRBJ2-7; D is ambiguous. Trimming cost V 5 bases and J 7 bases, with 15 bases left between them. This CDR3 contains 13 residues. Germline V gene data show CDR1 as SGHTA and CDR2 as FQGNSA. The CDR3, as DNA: TGTGCCAGCAGCGAGGCGAGTCTGGATGAGCAGTACTTC. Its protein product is CASSEASLDEQYF.

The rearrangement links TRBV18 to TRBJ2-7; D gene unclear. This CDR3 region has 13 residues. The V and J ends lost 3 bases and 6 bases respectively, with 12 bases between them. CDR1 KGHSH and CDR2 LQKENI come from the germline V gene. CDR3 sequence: CASSPSEASEQYF. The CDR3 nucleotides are TGTGCCAGCTCACCTTCAGAGGCCAGCGAGCAGTACTTC.

DNA for the CDR3: TGCAGCATAAGACAGGGGGCGTTCACAGATACGCAGTATTTT. Encoded protein: CSIRQGAFTDTQYF. The genes are TRBV29-1 and TRBJ2-3; 10 bases map to TRBD1. From germline, CDR1 is SQVTM and CDR2 ANQGSEA. J lost 2 bases, V lost 8 bases, and 7 bases had no gene match. The CDR3 spans 14 residues.

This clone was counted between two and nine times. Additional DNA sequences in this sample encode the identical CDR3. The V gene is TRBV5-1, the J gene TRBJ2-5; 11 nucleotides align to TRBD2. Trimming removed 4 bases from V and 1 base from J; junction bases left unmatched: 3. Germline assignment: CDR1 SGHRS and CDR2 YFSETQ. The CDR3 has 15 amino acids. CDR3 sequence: CASSLGTSGQETQYF. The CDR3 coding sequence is TGCGCCAGCAGCCTCGGGACTAGCGGCCAAGAGACCCAGTACTTC.

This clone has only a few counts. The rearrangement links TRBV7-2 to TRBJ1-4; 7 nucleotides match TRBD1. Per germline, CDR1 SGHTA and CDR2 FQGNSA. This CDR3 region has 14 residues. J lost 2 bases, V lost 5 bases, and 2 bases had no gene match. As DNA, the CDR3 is TGTGCCAGCAGCCGACAGGGCACTAATGAAAAACTGTTTTTT. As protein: CASSRQGTNEKLFF. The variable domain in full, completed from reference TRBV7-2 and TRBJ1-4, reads GAGVSQSPSNKVTEKGKDVELRCDPISGHTALYWYRQSLGQGLEFLIYFQGNSAPDKSGLPSDRFSAERTGGSVSTLTIQRTQQEDSAVYLCASSRQGTNEKLFFGSGTQLSVL.

As DNA, the CDR3 is TGTGCCAGCAGCGCAGGGGGGTACGGCTACACCTTC. The encoded protein is CASSAGGYGYTF. The chain has TRBV25-1 and TRBJ1-2, with 7 bases fitting TRBD1. With V trimmed by 6 bases and J by 8 bases, 6 bases remained unmatched. CDR1 MGHDK and CDR2 SYGVNS come from the germline V gene. This CDR3 contains 12 residues.

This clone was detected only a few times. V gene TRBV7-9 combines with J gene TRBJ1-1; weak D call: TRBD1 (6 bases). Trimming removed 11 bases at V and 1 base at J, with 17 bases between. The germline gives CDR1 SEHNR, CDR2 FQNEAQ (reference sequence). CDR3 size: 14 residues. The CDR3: CALTADRTNTEAFF. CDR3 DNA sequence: TGTGCCCTGACGGCTGACAGGACGAACACTGAAGCTTTCTTT.

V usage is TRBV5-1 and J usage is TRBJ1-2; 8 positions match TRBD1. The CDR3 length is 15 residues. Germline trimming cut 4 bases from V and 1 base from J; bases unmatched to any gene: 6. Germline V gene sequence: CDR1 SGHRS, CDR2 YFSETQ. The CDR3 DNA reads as TGCGCCAGCAGCGGAGATGGACAGGGTAACTATGGCTACACCTTC. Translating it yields CASSGDGQGNYGYTF.

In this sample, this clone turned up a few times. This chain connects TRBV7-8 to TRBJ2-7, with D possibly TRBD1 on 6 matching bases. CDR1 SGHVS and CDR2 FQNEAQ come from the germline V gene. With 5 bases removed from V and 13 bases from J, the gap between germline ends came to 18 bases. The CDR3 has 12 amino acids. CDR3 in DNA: TGTGCCAGCAGCCCTGGCAGGACAGCCAAATACTTC. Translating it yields CASSPGRTAKYF.

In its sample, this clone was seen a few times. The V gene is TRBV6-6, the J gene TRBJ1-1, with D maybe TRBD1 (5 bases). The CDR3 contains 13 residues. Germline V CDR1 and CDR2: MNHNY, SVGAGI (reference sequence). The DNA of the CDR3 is TGTGCGGGAACAGGACGATCGAACACTGAAGCTTTCTTT. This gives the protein CAGTGRSNTEAFF.

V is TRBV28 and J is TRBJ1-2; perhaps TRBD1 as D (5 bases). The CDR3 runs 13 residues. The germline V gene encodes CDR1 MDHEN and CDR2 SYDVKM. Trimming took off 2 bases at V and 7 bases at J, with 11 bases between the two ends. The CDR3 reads CASSLNRRVGYTF. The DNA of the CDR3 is TGTGCCAGCAGTTTAAACAGGCGAGTTGGCTACACCTTC.